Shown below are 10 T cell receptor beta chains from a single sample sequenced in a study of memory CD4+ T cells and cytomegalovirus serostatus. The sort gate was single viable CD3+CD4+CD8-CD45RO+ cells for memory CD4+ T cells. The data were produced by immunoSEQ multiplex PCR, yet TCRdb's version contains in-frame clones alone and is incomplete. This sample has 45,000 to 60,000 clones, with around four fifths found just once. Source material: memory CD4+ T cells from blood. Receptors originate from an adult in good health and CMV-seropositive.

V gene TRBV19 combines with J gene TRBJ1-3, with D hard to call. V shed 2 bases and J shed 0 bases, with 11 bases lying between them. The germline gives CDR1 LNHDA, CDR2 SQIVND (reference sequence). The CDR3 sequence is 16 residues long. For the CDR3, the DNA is TGTGCCAGTAGTATAATGCGGACGGGCTCTGGAAACACCATATATTTT. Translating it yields CASSIMRTGSGNTIYF.

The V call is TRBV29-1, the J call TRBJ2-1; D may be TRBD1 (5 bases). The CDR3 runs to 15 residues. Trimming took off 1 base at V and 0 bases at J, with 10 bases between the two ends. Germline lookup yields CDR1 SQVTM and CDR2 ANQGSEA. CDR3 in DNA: TGCAGCGTTGAAGGTGGCCAGGGCTCCTACAATGAGCAGTTCTTC. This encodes CSVEGGQGSYNEQFF.

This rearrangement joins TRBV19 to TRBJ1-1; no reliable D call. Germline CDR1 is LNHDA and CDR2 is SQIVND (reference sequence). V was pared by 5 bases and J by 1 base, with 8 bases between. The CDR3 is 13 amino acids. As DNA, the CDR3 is TGTGCCAGTAGTTTGAGGGAGAACACTGAAGCTTTCTTT. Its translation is CASSLRENTEAFF.

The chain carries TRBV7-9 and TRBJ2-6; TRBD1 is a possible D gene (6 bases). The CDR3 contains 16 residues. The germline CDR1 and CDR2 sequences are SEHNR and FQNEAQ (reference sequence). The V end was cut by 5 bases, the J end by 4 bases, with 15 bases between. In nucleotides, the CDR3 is TGTGCCAGCAGCCACCGAACAGGGTACGGGGCCAACGTCCTGACTTTC. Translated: CASSHRTGYGANVLTF.

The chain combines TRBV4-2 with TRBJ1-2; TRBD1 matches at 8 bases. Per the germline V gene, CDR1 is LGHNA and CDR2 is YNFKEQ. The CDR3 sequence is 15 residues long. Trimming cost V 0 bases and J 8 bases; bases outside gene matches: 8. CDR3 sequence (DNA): TGTGCCAGCAGCCAAGAATATCAGGGGGCGCGCGGCTACACCTTC. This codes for CASSQEYQGARGYTF.

The CDR3: CASSQEGKGVAFF. The CDR3 DNA reads as TGCGCCAGCAGCCAAGAGGGGAAGGGTGTAGCTTTCTTT. The J gene is TRBJ1-1, the V gene TRBV4-3; no definite D call. This CDR3 is 13 amino acids long. Deletions cut 0 bases from V and 10 bases from J, with 12 bases between. CDR1 and CDR2 from the germline V gene are LGHNA and YSLEER.

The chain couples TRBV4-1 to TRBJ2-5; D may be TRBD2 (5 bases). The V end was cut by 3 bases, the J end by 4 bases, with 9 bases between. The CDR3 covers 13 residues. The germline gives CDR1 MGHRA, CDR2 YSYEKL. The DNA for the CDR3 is TGCGCCAGCAGCCAGATTGGAGGAGAGACCCAGTACTTC. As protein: CASSQIGGETQYF.

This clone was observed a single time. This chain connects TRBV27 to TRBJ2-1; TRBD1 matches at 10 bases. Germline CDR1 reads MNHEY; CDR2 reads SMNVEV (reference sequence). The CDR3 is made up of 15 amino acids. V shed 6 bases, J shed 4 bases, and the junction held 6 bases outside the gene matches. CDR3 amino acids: CASRRQGAGYNEQFF. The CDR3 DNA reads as TGTGCCAGCAGGAGACAGGGGGCGGGTTACAATGAGCAGTTCTTC.

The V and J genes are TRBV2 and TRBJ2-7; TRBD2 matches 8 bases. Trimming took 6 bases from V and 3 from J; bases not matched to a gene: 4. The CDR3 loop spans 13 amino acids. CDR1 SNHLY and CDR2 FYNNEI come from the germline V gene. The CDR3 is CASSGLANYEQYF. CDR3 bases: TGTGCCAGCAGCGGACTAGCCAACTACGAGCAGTACTTC.

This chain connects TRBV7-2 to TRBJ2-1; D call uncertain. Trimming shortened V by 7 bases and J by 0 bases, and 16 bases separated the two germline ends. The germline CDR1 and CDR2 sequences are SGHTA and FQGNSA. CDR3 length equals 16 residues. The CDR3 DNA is TGTGCCAGCACCCTAAACTCAGGAAGCTCCTACAATGAGCAGTTCTTC. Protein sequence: CASTLNSGSSYNEQFF.